This is a list of T cell receptor beta chains from one sample in a study of CD8+ T cells in alopecia areata. Some clones are missing from TCRdb's copy, which holds only in-frame ones; the method was immunoSEQ multiplex PCR. The top ten hold roughly 50% of the sample, which has 60,000 to 65,000 clones, roughly 40% seen once. Sequencing was done on a sample of NKG2D-low CD8+ T cells sorted from blood. These receptors were collected from a human donor with alopecia areata. CDR3s include the opening cysteine and the closing phenylalanine or tryptophan. The order of the fields is J gene, V gene, D gene, clone size, CDR3 length, CDR3 DNA, CDR3 protein. D genes are given only for firm matches. Size is stated for part of the rows, as once, few or many counts, or as a class when the clone is expanded.

j_gene: TRBJ2-3; v_gene: TRBV27; d_gene: TRBD1; abundance: -; len: 15; CDR3nt: TGTGCCAGCTATCCTCGGACAGGGACTACAGATACGCAGTATTTT; CDR3aa: CASYPRTGTTDTQYF
j_gene: TRBJ2-7; v_gene: TRBV19; d_gene: -; abundance: few; len: 15; CDR3nt: TGTGCCAGTACTATGGGAGCAGGGGTCACCTACGAGCAGTACTTC; CDR3aa: CASTMGAGVTYEQYF
j_gene: TRBJ2-7; v_gene: TRBV27; d_gene: -; abundance: -; len: 13; CDR3nt: TGTGCCAGCAGTCTAACAGGGAAGAACGAGCAGTACTTC; CDR3aa: CASSLTGKNEQYF
j_gene: TRBJ1-1; v_gene: TRBV4-1; d_gene: -; abundance: -; len: 13; CDR3nt: TGCGCCAGCAGCCAAGATGGACGCCCTGAAGCTTTCTTT; CDR3aa: CASSQDGRPEAFF
j_gene: TRBJ2-5; v_gene: TRBV27; d_gene: -; abundance: few; len: 13; CDR3nt: TGTGCCAGCAGTTACGGCCTGGGGGAGACCCAGTACTTC; CDR3aa: CASSYGLGETQYF
j_gene: TRBJ2-2; v_gene: TRBV4-3; d_gene: -; abundance: once; len: 15; CDR3nt: TGCGCCAGCAGCCACATAACAGGGTATCCCGGGGAGCTGTTTTTT; CDR3aa: CASSHITGYPGELFF
j_gene: TRBJ2-3; v_gene: TRBV7-9; d_gene: -; abundance: -; len: 16; CDR3nt: TGTGCCAGCAGAAGACCCCGGCAGGGGTCGGCAGATACGCAGTATTTT; CDR3aa: CASRRPRQGSADTQYF
j_gene: TRBJ2-7; v_gene: TRBV7-8; d_gene: -; abundance: few; len: 15; CDR3nt: TGTGCCAGCAGCTTAGAGAGTAGCGGACCCTACGAGCAGTACTTC; CDR3aa: CASSLESSGPYEQYF
j_gene: TRBJ2-6; v_gene: TRBV29-1; d_gene: -; abundance: few; len: 16; CDR3nt: TGCAGCGTTGAAACATGGACCCGGATTGGGGCCAACGTCCTGACTTTC; CDR3aa: CSVETWTRIGANVLTF
j_gene: TRBJ1-2; v_gene: TRBV29-1; d_gene: TRBD1; abundance: few; len: 13; CDR3nt: TGCAGCGTTGAATCCGGGACAGTCTATGGCTACACCTTC; CDR3aa: CSVESGTVYGYTF
j_gene: TRBJ2-3; v_gene: TRBV6-4; d_gene: TRBD2; abundance: -; len: 15; CDR3nt: TGTGCCAGCAGTGAGAGTAGCGGGAGCACAGATACGCAGTATTTT; CDR3aa: CASSESSGSTDTQYF
j_gene: TRBJ1-2; v_gene: TRBV13; d_gene: TRBD1; abundance: -; len: 17; CDR3nt: TGTGCCAGCAGCTTCGGGACAGCCGACCAACTCTACTATGGCTACACCTTC; CDR3aa: CASSFGTADQLYYGYTF
j_gene: TRBJ2-7; v_gene: TRBV27; d_gene: -; abundance: -; len: 14; CDR3nt: TGTGCCAGCAGTTTCCGGGACGGTCTACAGGTGCAGTACTTC; CDR3aa: CASSFRDGLQVQYF
j_gene: TRBJ2-7; v_gene: TRBV7-9; d_gene: TRBD2; abundance: -; len: 15; CDR3nt: TGTGCCAGCAGCCCACCCGGGACTAGCCACTACGAGCAGTACTTC; CDR3aa: CASSPPGTSHYEQYF
j_gene: TRBJ2-4; v_gene: TRBV29-1; d_gene: -; abundance: few; len: 13; CDR3nt: TGCAGCGTTGAGGGTGCAGCCAAAAACATTCAGTACTTC; CDR3aa: CSVEGAAKNIQYF
j_gene: TRBJ1-5; v_gene: TRBV28; d_gene: -; abundance: -; len: 20; CDR3nt: TGTGCCAGCAGTTTAGACGGCAGGGGATTGGAGGAGCGCAGCAATCAGCCCCAGCATTTT; CDR3aa: CASSLDGRGLEERSNQPQHF
j_gene: TRBJ1-2; v_gene: TRBV7-2; d_gene: -; abundance: -; len: 13; CDR3nt: TGTGCCAGCAGCTTAGAATCAGGTTATGGCTACACCTTC; CDR3aa: CASSLESGYGYTF
j_gene: TRBJ2-1; v_gene: TRBV6-1; d_gene: -; abundance: -; len: 15; CDR3nt: TGTGCCAGCAGTGAGGGTGTCGGGTCCTACAATGAGCAGTTCTTC; CDR3aa: CASSEGVGSYNEQFF
j_gene: TRBJ2-4; v_gene: TRBV5-6; d_gene: -; abundance: -; len: 14; CDR3nt: TGTACCACCCACCGCAGGGGTATGATGAACATTCAGTACTTC; CDR3aa: CTTHRRGMMNIQYF
j_gene: TRBJ2-7; v_gene: TRBV6-5; d_gene: -; abundance: few; len: 11; CDR3nt: TGTGCCAGCAGTACTCCCCACGAGCAGTACTTC; CDR3aa: CASSTPHEQYF
j_gene: TRBJ1-2; v_gene: TRBV29-1; d_gene: -; abundance: -; len: 12; CDR3nt: TGCAGCGTGACACAGGGTGTTAGTGGCTACACCTTC; CDR3aa: CSVTQGVSGYTF
j_gene: TRBJ1-1; v_gene: TRBV29-1; d_gene: TRBD1; abundance: few; len: 13; CDR3nt: TGCAGCGTTGAGGACAGGGATTTCACTGAAGCTTTCTTT; CDR3aa: CSVEDRDFTEAFF
j_gene: TRBJ2-2; v_gene: TRBV28; d_gene: -; abundance: -; len: 15; CDR3nt: TGTGCCAGCAGTTTGCGGGGCTTGAACACCGGGGAGCTGTTTTTT; CDR3aa: CASSLRGLNTGELFF
j_gene: TRBJ2-5; v_gene: TRBV14; d_gene: -; abundance: few; len: 15; CDR3nt: TGTGCCAGCAGCCAAGATGATGTCGGAGAAGAGACCCAGTACTTC; CDR3aa: CASSQDDVGEETQYF
j_gene: TRBJ2-5; v_gene: TRBV5-4; d_gene: -; abundance: once; len: 13; CDR3nt: TGTGCCAGCAGCTTAAGGGGGCAAGAGACCCAGTACTTC; CDR3aa: CASSLRGQETQYF
j_gene: TRBJ2-7; v_gene: TRBV20-1; d_gene: -; abundance: few; len: 8; CDR3nt: TGCAGTGCGAGGGGGCAGTACTTC; CDR3aa: CSARGQYF
j_gene: TRBJ2-1; v_gene: TRBV29-1; d_gene: -; abundance: -; len: 14; CDR3nt: TGCAGCGTTGAAATTACCGACTACTACAATGAGCAGTTCTTC; CDR3aa: CSVEITDYYNEQFF
j_gene: TRBJ1-2; v_gene: TRBV7-9; d_gene: TRBD1; abundance: -; len: 15; CDR3nt: TGTGCCAGCAGTCCACCGGACAGGGATCTCTATGGCTACACCTTC; CDR3aa: CASSPPDRDLYGYTF
j_gene: TRBJ2-2; v_gene: TRBV29-1; d_gene: -; abundance: few; len: 12; CDR3nt: TGCAGCGTACTAGGGGTGGCCGGGGAGCTGTTTTTT; CDR3aa: CSVLGVAGELFF
j_gene: TRBJ2-1; v_gene: TRBV27; d_gene: TRBD2; abundance: -; len: 15; CDR3nt: TGTGCCAGCAGTTTTGGTCCTAGCGGTTACAATGAGCAGTTCTTC; CDR3aa: CASSFGPSGYNEQFF
j_gene: TRBJ2-1; v_gene: TRBV27; d_gene: TRBD2; abundance: -; len: 16; CDR3nt: TGTGCCAGCAGTCCTTTCAGCGGGGTGACCTACAATGAGCAGTTCTTC; CDR3aa: CASSPFSGVTYNEQFF
j_gene: TRBJ1-4; v_gene: TRBV7-9; d_gene: -; abundance: -; len: 16; CDR3nt: TGTGCCAGCAGCTTAGCGGACGGAGCAACTAATGAAAAACTGTTTTTT; CDR3aa: CASSLADGATNEKLFF
j_gene: TRBJ2-3; v_gene: TRBV7-8; d_gene: TRBD2; abundance: -; len: 15; CDR3nt: TGTGCCAGCAGCCTGGGCGGGGGGTTCACAGATACGCAGTATTTT; CDR3aa: CASSLGGGFTDTQYF
j_gene: TRBJ2-2; v_gene: TRBV29-1; d_gene: TRBD2; abundance: -; len: 17; CDR3nt: TGCAGCGTTTCAGGGACTAGCGGGAGGCACAGGGGCGGGGAGCTGTTTTTT; CDR3aa: CSVSGTSGRHRGGELFF
j_gene: TRBJ2-1; v_gene: TRBV20-1; d_gene: -; abundance: -; len: 11; CDR3nt: TGCAGTGCTAGGTCTTACAATGAGCAGTTCTTC; CDR3aa: CSARSYNEQFF
j_gene: TRBJ1-2; v_gene: TRBV5-1; d_gene: -; abundance: -; len: 14; CDR3nt: TGCGCCAGCTCGGAAGGGGCATCCAACTATGGCTACACCTTC; CDR3aa: CASSEGASNYGYTF
j_gene: TRBJ2-1; v_gene: TRBV7-9; d_gene: -; abundance: -; len: 16; CDR3nt: TGTGCCAGCAGCTTGGTAAACAGGCTGGAGGGGTTTGAGCAGTTCTTC; CDR3aa: CASSLVNRLEGFEQFF
j_gene: TRBJ2-7; v_gene: TRBV29-1; d_gene: -; abundance: few; len: 12; CDR3nt: TGCAGCGTTGTCGGGAAAAGCTACGAGCAGTACTTC; CDR3aa: CSVVGKSYEQYF
j_gene: TRBJ2-7; v_gene: TRBV7-9; d_gene: TRBD1; abundance: -; len: 14; CDR3nt: TGTGCCAGCAGCTCCCGGGACAGGGATCTCGAGCAGTACTTC; CDR3aa: CASSSRDRDLEQYF
j_gene: TRBJ1-1; v_gene: TRBV29-1; d_gene: TRBD1; abundance: -; len: 13; CDR3nt: TGCAGCGTTGTGACAGGGGGCTATACTGAAGCTTTCTTT; CDR3aa: CSVVTGGYTEAFF
j_gene: TRBJ2-3; v_gene: TRBV5-1; d_gene: -; abundance: -; len: 15; CDR3nt: TGCGCCAGCAGCCCCGCGGAACTCCCAACAGATACGCAGTATTTT; CDR3aa: CASSPAELPTDTQYF
j_gene: TRBJ2-7; v_gene: TRBV13; d_gene: -; abundance: -; len: 14; CDR3nt: TGTGCCAGCAGCTCTGCGCACACTACCTACGAGCAGTACTTC; CDR3aa: CASSSAHTTYEQYF
j_gene: TRBJ2-7; v_gene: TRBV4-2; d_gene: -; abundance: -; len: 12; CDR3nt: TGTGCCAGCAGCAGCCTGGGGTCCGAGCAGTACTTC; CDR3aa: CASSSLGSEQYF
j_gene: TRBJ2-7; v_gene: TRBV4-2; d_gene: TRBD2; abundance: -; len: 12; CDR3nt: TGTGCCAGCAGCCAGACTAGCAAGGAGCAGTACTTC; CDR3aa: CASSQTSKEQYF
j_gene: TRBJ2-1; v_gene: TRBV5-1; d_gene: -; abundance: once; len: 15; CDR3nt: TGCGCCAGCAGCTTGGAAACTAGTTCCTACAATGAGCAGTTCTTC; CDR3aa: CASSLETSSYNEQFF
j_gene: TRBJ1-2; v_gene: TRBV29-1; d_gene: -; abundance: -; len: 12; CDR3nt: TGCAGCGTTGACCAGGGGCTTTATGGCTACACCTTC; CDR3aa: CSVDQGLYGYTF
j_gene: TRBJ1-6; v_gene: TRBV12-5; d_gene: -; abundance: -; len: 16; CDR3nt: TGTGCTAGTGGAAATCGCGTCCCTTCAGATAATTCACCCCTCCACTTT; CDR3aa: CASGNRVPSDNSPLHF
j_gene: TRBJ1-5; v_gene: TRBV6-4; d_gene: -; abundance: -; len: 13; CDR3nt: TGTGCCAGCAGTGACGCGCCTAATCAGCCCCAGCATTTT; CDR3aa: CASSDAPNQPQHF
j_gene: TRBJ2-1; v_gene: TRBV29-1; d_gene: TRBD2; abundance: -; len: 14; CDR3nt: TGCAGCGTTGAAGGCGGGGGTTTTGCCAATGAGCAGTTCTTC; CDR3aa: CSVEGGGFANEQFF
j_gene: TRBJ2-1; v_gene: TRBV5-1; d_gene: TRBD1; abundance: -; len: 15; CDR3nt: TGCGCCAGCAGCGGAACCACCGGGACAGGGGGCGATCCGTTCTTC; CDR3aa: CASSGTTGTGGDPFF
j_gene: TRBJ2-7; v_gene: TRBV25-1; d_gene: -; abundance: -; len: 15; CDR3nt: TGTGCCAGCAGTGGCTCCCGGGACGGACACTACGAGCAGTACTTC; CDR3aa: CASSGSRDGHYEQYF
j_gene: TRBJ1-3; v_gene: TRBV29-1; d_gene: -; abundance: -; len: 14; CDR3nt: TGCAGCGTTGAGGAGGGCGGCTCTGGAAACACCATATATTTT; CDR3aa: CSVEEGGSGNTIYF
j_gene: TRBJ1-1; v_gene: TRBV7-8; d_gene: TRBD1; abundance: -; len: 16; CDR3nt: TGTGCCAGCAGCTTAGGGTGGACAGGGGTAAACACTGAAGCTTTCTTT; CDR3aa: CASSLGWTGVNTEAFF
j_gene: TRBJ2-3; v_gene: TRBV29-1; d_gene: -; abundance: few; len: 10; CDR3nt: TGCAGCGCTTTTTCGGATACGCAGTATTTT; CDR3aa: CSAFSDTQYF